The present T cell receptor beta chain was sequenced within a study of T cell repertoires in cytomegalovirus infection. There are many counts of this clonotype. Each CDR3 protein gets one entry after TCRdb re-called the reads with MiXCR. The table records about 300,000 distinct CDR3 sequences, roughly a tenth of them present only once. The sequence was obtained from a human donor in good health (CMV status not recorded). Some clones in this sample may be carry-over from other donors' samples. Sequenced material: PBMCs.

The CDR3 DNA reads TGTGCCAGCAGCTACCTCAATGAGGAGAGCTCCTATAATTCACCCCTCCACTTT. This gives the protein CASSYLNEESSYNSPLHF. This chain connects TRBV27 to TRBJ1-6; D is undetermined. Germline CDR1 is MNHEY and CDR2 is SMNVEV (reference sequence). Trimming left V 6 bases short and J 0 bases short, with 18 bases between. The CDR3 totals 18 residues.